Listed below are T cell receptor beta chains from one sample, sequenced in a study of T cells in Graves' hyperthyroidism and ophthalmopathy. TCRdb used MiXCR to reprocess the multiplex PCR reads, holding one entry per CDR3 protein. The table shows around 50,000 distinct CDR3 sequences, with roughly 50% occurring only once. Input material: blood. The receptors come from a woman aged 45-60 years with Graves' ophthalmopathy. Each CDR3 is given with its conserved first and last residue. The order of the fields is J gene, clone size, V gene, D gene, CDR3 length, CDR3 protein, CDR3 DNA. The D gene is left open where the match is weak. Clone size appears in some rows only: once, few, many, or a class for an expanded clone.

J: TRBJ1-1
size: NA
V: TRBV7-8
D: NA
length: 20
CDR3: CASSFYICSAVDRLNTEAFF
DNA: NA

J: TRBJ2-7
size: NA
V: TRBV20-1
D: TRBD1
length: 14
CDR3: CSAEGQGFSYEQYF
DNA: TGCAGTGCCGAGGGACAGGGGTTCTCCTACGAGCAGTACTTC

J: TRBJ1-5
size: NA
V: TRBV20-1
D: TRBD1
length: 12
CDR3: CSANRGYQPQHF
DNA: TGCAGTGCCAACAGGGGATATCAGCCCCAGCATTTT

J: TRBJ2-7
size: NA
V: TRBV5-2
D: NA
length: 15
CDR3: CASNPPGQGAYEQYF
DNA: TGTGCCAGCAACCCACCGGGACAGGGGGCTTACGAGCAGTACTTC

J: TRBJ2-1
size: few
V: TRBV27
D: TRBD1
length: 14
CDR3: CASSDRGPDNEQFF
DNA: TGTGCCAGCAGTGACAGGGGGCCGGACAATGAGCAGTTCTTC

J: TRBJ1-6
size: medium-sized
V: TRBV29-1
D: TRBD1
length: 13
CDR3: CSVRDREGSPLHF
DNA: TGCAGCGTCCGGGACAGGGAAGGGTCACCCCTCCACTTT

J: TRBJ1-5
size: many
V: TRBV19
D: NA
length: 14
CDR3: CASSIVGGRGPQHF
DNA: TGTGCCAGTAGTATAGTCGGGGGGAGAGGGCCCCAGCATTTT

J: TRBJ2-7
size: many
V: TRBV5-4
D: TRBD2
length: 14
CDR3: CASSRGLAGGEQYF
DNA: TGTGCCAGCAGCCGTGGACTAGCGGGGGGCGAGCAGTACTTC

J: TRBJ2-7
size: once
V: TRBV2
D: NA
length: 15
CDR3: CASSQTSRTGYEQYF
DNA: TGTGCCAGCAGCCAAACTAGCCGTACAGGCTACGAGCAGTACTTC

J: TRBJ1-6
size: many
V: TRBV20-1
D: NA
length: 14
CDR3: CSARDKEYNSPLHF
DNA: TGCAGTGCCAGGGATAAGGAATATAATTCACCCCTCCACTTT

J: TRBJ2-1
size: NA
V: TRBV5-4
D: NA
length: 15
CDR3: CASSLALGANNEQFF
DNA: TGTGCCAGCAGCTTGGCTCTCGGGGCTAACAATGAGCAGTTCTTC

J: TRBJ2-3
size: NA
V: TRBV7-2
D: TRBD2
length: 13
CDR3: CASSSSGADTQYF
DNA: TGTGCCAGCAGCTCTAGCGGGGCAGATACGCAGTATTTT

J: TRBJ2-7
size: medium-sized
V: TRBV29-1
D: NA
length: 12
CDR3: CSVLPGGHEQYF
DNA: TGCAGCGTGCTACCCGGAGGCCACGAGCAGTACTTC

J: TRBJ1-5
size: medium-sized
V: TRBV2
D: NA
length: 10
CDR3: CASPKEGMHF
DNA: TGTGCCAGCCCAAAAGAGGGGATGCATTTT

J: TRBJ2-2
size: NA
V: TRBV2
D: NA
length: 12
CDR3: CASSFDPGELFF
DNA: TGTGCCAGCAGTTTCGATCCCGGGGAGCTGTTTTTT

J: TRBJ1-4
size: few
V: TRBV28
D: TRBD1
length: 14
CDR3: CASNRDRGFEKLFF
DNA: TGTGCCAGCAACCGGGACAGGGGGTTTGAAAAACTGTTTTTT

J: TRBJ1-2
size: NA
V: TRBV19
D: TRBD1
length: 13
CDR3: CASSQDRGGGYTF
DNA: TGTGCCAGTAGCCAGGACAGGGGAGGTGGCTACACCTTC

J: TRBJ2-1
size: NA
V: TRBV2
D: TRBD2
length: 15
CDR3: CASSDSGGAYNEQFF
DNA: TGTGCCAGCAGTGACAGCGGGGGGGCCTACAATGAGCAGTTCTTC

J: TRBJ1-5
size: medium-sized
V: TRBV19
D: NA
length: 13
CDR3: CASSIWEGQPQHF
DNA: TGTGCCAGTAGTATTTGGGAGGGGCAGCCCCAGCATTTT

J: TRBJ1-1
size: once
V: TRBV5-1
D: NA
length: 13
CDR3: CASSSEGNTEAFF
DNA: TGCGCCAGCAGCTCCGAGGGCAACACTGAAGCTTTCTTT

J: TRBJ1-5
size: NA
V: TRBV24-1
D: TRBD1
length: 16
CDR3: CASSPNEAGGRQPQHF
DNA: TGTGCCAGCTCACCAAATGAAGCAGGGGGCCGGCAGCCCCAGCATTTT

J: TRBJ1-2
size: NA
V: TRBV25-1
D: TRBD1
length: 14
CDR3: CASSEGTGTYGYTF
DNA: TGTGCCAGCAGTGAAGGGACAGGTACCTATGGCTACACCTTC

J: TRBJ1-3
size: NA
V: TRBV27
D: NA
length: 14
CDR3: CASSFSAPGNTIYF
DNA: TGTGCCAGCAGTTTTTCGGCGCCTGGAAACACCATATATTTT

J: TRBJ1-1
size: NA
V: TRBV7-3
D: NA
length: 13
CDR3: CASSLMMNTEAFF
DNA: TGTGCCAGCAGCTTAATGATGAACACTGAAGCTTTCTTT

J: TRBJ2-5
size: many
V: TRBV28
D: NA
length: 16
CDR3: CASSSRRSAGRETQYF
DNA: TGTGCCAGCAGTAGTCGGAGGAGTGCGGGGAGGGAGACCCAGTACTTC

J: TRBJ2-7
size: many
V: TRBV27
D: TRBD2
length: 13
CDR3: CASRTSGAYEQYF
DNA: TGTGCCAGCCGAACTAGCGGGGCCTACGAGCAGTACTTC

J: TRBJ1-2
size: many
V: TRBV27
D: NA
length: 13
CDR3: CASSLSGWSGYTF
DNA: TGTGCCAGCAGTTTATCGGGGTGGAGTGGCTACACCTTC

J: TRBJ2-5
size: many
V: TRBV5-1
D: NA
length: 14
CDR3: CATKDSREMGTQYF
DNA: TGCGCCACTAAGGATTCCAGGGAAATGGGGACCCAGTACTTC

J: TRBJ2-3
size: many
V: TRBV7-9
D: NA
length: 14
CDR3: CASGPGVGPDTQYF
DNA: TGTGCCAGCGGCCCGGGGGTTGGTCCAGATACGCAGTATTTT

J: TRBJ2-5
size: many
V: TRBV14
D: NA
length: 12
CDR3: CASSRWDKTQYF
DNA: TGTGCCAGCAGCCGATGGGACAAGACCCAGTACTTC

J: TRBJ2-5
size: NA
V: TRBV2
D: NA
length: 15
CDR3: CASSEPGNSNQPQYF
DNA: TGTGCCAGCAGTGAACCCGGGAATAGCAATCAGCCCCAGTACTTC

J: TRBJ2-3
size: NA
V: TRBV12-3/TRBV12-4
D: NA
length: 14
CDR3: CASSGRTAGDTQYF
DNA: TGTGCCAGCTCGGGACGAACCGCGGGAGATACGCAGTATTTT

J: TRBJ2-7
size: NA
V: TRBV29-1
D: TRBD1
length: 13
CDR3: CSLPDRAFYEQYF
DNA: TGCAGCCTCCCGGACAGGGCATTCTACGAGCAGTACTTC

J: TRBJ2-3
size: NA
V: TRBV29-1
D: TRBD2
length: 14
CDR3: CSVGAGSSTDTQYF
DNA: TGCAGCGTCGGAGCGGGGTCAAGCACAGATACGCAGTATTTT

J: TRBJ1-6
size: NA
V: TRBV19
D: NA
length: 13
CDR3: CASSIIGDSPLHF
DNA: TGTGCCAGTAGTATCATCGGCGATTCACCCCTCCACTTT

J: TRBJ2-2
size: NA
V: TRBV12-3/TRBV12-4
D: NA
length: 16
CDR3: CASSPMDGSGTGELFF
DNA: TGTGCCAGCAGTCCTATGGATGGCTCGGGGACCGGGGAGCTGTTTTTT

J: TRBJ2-7
size: NA
V: TRBV7-3
D: NA
length: 15
CDR3: CASSQTGTVSYEQYF
DNA: TGTGCCAGCAGCCAGACCGGGACGGTCTCCTACGAGCAGTACTTC

J: TRBJ2-7
size: many
V: TRBV6-6
D: TRBD2
length: 16
CDR3: CASSYLASGRIYEQYF
DNA: TGTGCCAGCAGTTACTTGGCTAGCGGGAGAATCTACGAGCAGTACTTC

J: TRBJ2-1
size: medium-sized
V: TRBV2
D: TRBD1
length: 14
CDR3: CASRAGTGAREQFF
DNA: TGTGCCAGCAGGGCCGGGACAGGGGCTCGTGAGCAGTTCTTC

J: TRBJ1-5
size: medium-sized
V: TRBV29-1
D: NA
length: 13
CDR3: CSVVPGGGQPQHF
DNA: TGCAGCGTTGTTCCGGGGGGCGGTCAGCCCCAGCATTTT

J: TRBJ2-7
size: many
V: TRBV7-2
D: NA
length: 15
CDR3: CASSLSQGLSYEQYF
DNA: TGTGCCAGCAGCTTATCCCAGGGACTCTCCTACGAGCAGTACTTC

J: TRBJ2-2
size: many
V: TRBV7-9
D: TRBD1
length: 15
CDR3: CANLRGTANTGELFF
DNA: TGTGCCAACCTAAGAGGGACAGCGAACACCGGGGAGCTGTTTTTT

J: TRBJ1-2
size: many
V: TRBV4-3
D: NA
length: 11
CDR3: CASSQAYGYTF
DNA: TGCGCCAGCAGCCAAGCGTATGGCTACACCTTC

J: TRBJ1-1
size: NA
V: TRBV19
D: NA
length: 14
CDR3: CACSDKRGGFEAFF
DNA: TGTGCCTGTAGTGATAAGAGGGGCGGGTTCGAGGCTTTCTTT

J: TRBJ2-1
size: many
V: TRBV29-1
D: NA
length: 16
CDR3: CSVEMYAITGSDEQFF
DNA: TGCAGCGTTGAAATGTATGCGATCACCGGATCTGATGAGCAGTTCTTC

J: TRBJ2-7
size: NA
V: TRBV7-2
D: TRBD1
length: 16
CDR3: CADSSGGGQGTHEQYF
DNA: TGTGCCGACAGCTCAGGAGGGGGACAGGGTACCCACGAGCAGTACTTC

J: TRBJ2-7
size: many
V: TRBV5-1
D: NA
length: 16
CDR3: CASSRTQAFSSYEQYF
DNA: TGCGCCAGCAGCCGGACCCAGGCCTTTAGCTCCTACGAGCAGTACTTC

J: TRBJ2-7
size: NA
V: TRBV7-3
D: TRBD1
length: 15
CDR3: CASSLRGTGGREQYF
DNA: TGTGCCAGCAGCTTAAGAGGGACAGGGGGTCGCGAGCAGTACTTC

J: TRBJ1-5
size: NA
V: TRBV7-9
D: NA
length: 15
CDR3: CASSLATAPGQSQHF
DNA: TGTGCCAGCAGCTTAGCGACAGCCCCGGGGCAGTCCCAGCATTTT

J: TRBJ2-1
size: once
V: TRBV7-8
D: NA
length: 14
CDR3: CASSSSGTYNEQFF
DNA: TGTGCCAGCAGCTCCTCCGGGACTTACAATGAGCAGTTCTTC

J: TRBJ2-7
size: many
V: TRBV7-9
D: NA
length: 15
CDR3: CASSLPGPSSYEQYF
DNA: TGTGCCAGCAGCTTACCTGGACCGAGTTCCTACGAGCAGTACTTC

J: TRBJ2-1
size: NA
V: TRBV5-1
D: TRBD2
length: 16
CDR3: CASRAGTSGFYNEQFF
DNA: TGCGCCAGCAGAGCCGGGACTAGCGGGTTCTACAATGAGCAGTTCTTC

J: TRBJ2-7
size: many
V: TRBV15
D: TRBD1
length: 14
CDR3: CATSRDRVYYEQYF
DNA: TGTGCCACCAGCCGGGACAGGGTTTACTACGAGCAGTACTTC

J: TRBJ2-7
size: many
V: TRBV5-8
D: TRBD1
length: 14
CDR3: CASSGRTGADEQYF
DNA: TGTGCCAGCAGCGGCCGGACAGGGGCTGACGAGCAGTACTTC

J: TRBJ2-2
size: many
V: TRBV24-1
D: NA
length: 15
CDR3: CATSDNYQGSGELFF
DNA: TGTGCCACCAGTGATAACTACCAGGGTTCCGGGGAGCTGTTTTTT

J: TRBJ1-5
size: many
V: TRBV20-1
D: TRBD1
length: 16
CDR3: CSARVTGGPSNQPQHF
DNA: TGCAGTGCTAGAGTGACAGGGGGGCCTAGCAATCAGCCCCAGCATTTT

J: TRBJ1-5
size: few
V: TRBV11-2
D: NA
length: 21
CDR3: CASSLILGQRAGRRTNQPQHF
DNA: TGTGCCAGCAGTCTTATCTTAGGGCAACGGGCGGGACGCAGGACGAATCAGCCCCAGCATTTT

J: TRBJ1-1
size: once
V: TRBV19
D: NA
length: 14
CDR3: CAGSKGGVVTEAFF
DNA: TGTGCCGGTAGTAAAGGAGGGGTGGTCACTGAAGCCTTCTTT

J: TRBJ2-1
size: NA
V: TRBV2
D: NA
length: 13
CDR3: CASRQGSSNEQFF
DNA: TGTGCCAGCAGGCAGGGGAGTTCCAATGAGCAGTTCTTC